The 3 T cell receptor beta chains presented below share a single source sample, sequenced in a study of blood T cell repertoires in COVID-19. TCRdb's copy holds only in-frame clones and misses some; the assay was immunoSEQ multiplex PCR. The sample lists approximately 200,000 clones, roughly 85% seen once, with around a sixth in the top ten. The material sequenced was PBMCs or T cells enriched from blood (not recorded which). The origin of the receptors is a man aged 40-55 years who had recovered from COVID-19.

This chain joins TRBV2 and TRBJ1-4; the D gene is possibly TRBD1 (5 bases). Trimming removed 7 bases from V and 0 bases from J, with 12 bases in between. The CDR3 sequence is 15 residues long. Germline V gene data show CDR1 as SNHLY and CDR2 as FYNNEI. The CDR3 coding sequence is TGTGCCAGCATCCCAGGGAGGACAACTAATGAAAAACTGTTTTTT. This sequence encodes CASIPGRTTNEKLFF. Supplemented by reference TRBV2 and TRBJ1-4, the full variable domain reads EPEVTQTPSHQVTQMGQEVILRCVPISNHLYFYWYRQILGQKVEFLVSFYNNEISEKSEIFDDQFSVERPDGSNFTLKIRSTKLEDSAMYFCASIPGRTTNEKLFFGSGTQLSVL.

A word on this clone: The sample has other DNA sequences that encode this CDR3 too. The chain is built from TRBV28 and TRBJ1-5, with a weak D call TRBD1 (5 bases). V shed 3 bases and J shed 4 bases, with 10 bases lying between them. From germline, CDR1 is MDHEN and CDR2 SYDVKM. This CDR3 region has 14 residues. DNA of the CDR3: TGTGCCAGCAGTTTCGGGGGATCTAATCAGCCCCAGCATTTT. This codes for CASSFGGSNQPQHF. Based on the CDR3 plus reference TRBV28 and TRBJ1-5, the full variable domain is DVKVTQSSRYLVKRTGEKVFLECVQDMDHENMFWYRQDPGLGLRLIYFSYDVKMKEKGDIPEGYSVSREKKERFSLILESASTNQTSMYLCASSFGGSNQPQHFGDGTRLSIL.

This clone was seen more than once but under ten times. This chain's CDR3 is CASRGTENTGELFF. CDR3 DNA: TGCGCCAGCAGGGGGACAGAGAACACCGGGGAGCTGTTTTTT. This sequence joins TRBV4-1 and TRBJ2-2; 7 bases align to TRBD1. With V trimmed by 6 bases and J by 1 base, 2 bases remained unmatched. The CDR3 loop spans 14 amino acids. Germline V CDR1 and CDR2: MGHRA, YSYEKL.